This T cell receptor beta chain was observed in a study of CD8 T cells in Susac syndrome. RNA totalling about 0.45 to 1 ug underwent reverse transcription with random hexamers. TCRdb re-analysed the immunoSEQ multiplex PCR reads in MiXCR, keeping a single row per CDR3 protein. The sample contains 200,000 to 250,000 distinct CDR3 sequences, nearly 97% of which appear only once. Germline-derived CDR1 and CDR2 are SGHTA and FQGTGA. V lost 0 bases to trimming and J lost 5 bases, with 8 bases between them. The CDR3 consists of 13 residues. This clonotype was detected only a few times. The rearrangement links TRBV7-3 to TRBJ2-7; TRBD2 is a possible D gene (5 bases). The sample was CD4+ T cells from PBMCs. This receptor was taken from a human donor with multiple sclerosis. CDR3 residues: CASSLTGVDEQYF. CDR3 DNA sequence: TGTGCCAGCAGCTTAACGGGAGTAGACGAGCAGTACTTC. Combining the CDR3 with reference TRBV7-3 and TRBJ2-7 gives the whole variable domain GAGVSQTPSNKVTEKGKYVELRCDPISGHTALYWYRQSLGQGPEFLIYFQGTGAADDSGLPNDRFFAVRPEGSVSTLKIQRTERGDSAVYLCASSLTGVDEQYFGPGTRLTVT.